The clone carrying this TCR beta chain qualifies as medium-sized. Multiplex PCR with BIOMED2 TRB-A/B primer pools amplified TRB rearrangements. TCRdb analysed the multiplex PCR reads with MiXCR anew, one entry per CDR3 protein. The table has about 7,900 distinct CDR3 sequences, around two fifths seen once. The data are from a study of T and B cells in COVID-19 patients. Study overall: Recovered patients mostly had mild to moderate COVID-19 managed as outpatients.

CDR3 length equals 15 residues. The junction had 1 base not matched to a gene; V was cut back by 0 bases and J by 6 bases. Germline CDR1 is MRHNA and CDR2 is SNTAGT. TRB was amplified from around 250-500 ng of blood genomic DNA. The rearrangement links TRBV6-4 to TRBJ2-1, with 11 bases aligning to TRBD2. The TCR was taken from a human donor who had recovered from COVID-19. Material for sequencing was blood. CDR3 sequence: CASSDSSGGANEQFF. The CDR3 DNA sequence: TGTGCCAGCAGTGACTCTAGCGGGGGGGCCAATGAGCAGTTCTTC.